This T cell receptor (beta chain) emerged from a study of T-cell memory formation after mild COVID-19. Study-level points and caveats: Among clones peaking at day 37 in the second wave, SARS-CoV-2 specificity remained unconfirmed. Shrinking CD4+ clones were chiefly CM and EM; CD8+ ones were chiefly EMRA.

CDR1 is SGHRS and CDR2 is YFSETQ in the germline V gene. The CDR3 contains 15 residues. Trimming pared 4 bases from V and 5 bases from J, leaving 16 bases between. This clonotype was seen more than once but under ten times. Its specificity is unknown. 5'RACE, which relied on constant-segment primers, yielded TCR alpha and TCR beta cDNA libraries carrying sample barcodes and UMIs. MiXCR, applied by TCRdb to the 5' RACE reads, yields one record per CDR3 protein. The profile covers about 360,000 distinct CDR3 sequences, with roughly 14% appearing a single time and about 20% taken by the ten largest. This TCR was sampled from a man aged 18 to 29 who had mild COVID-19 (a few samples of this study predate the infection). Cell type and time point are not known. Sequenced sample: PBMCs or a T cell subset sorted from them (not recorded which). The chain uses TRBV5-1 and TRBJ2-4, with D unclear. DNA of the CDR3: TGCGCCAGCAGCGCCGACCCGAGTGGCCAAAACATTCAGTACTTC. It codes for CASSADPSGQNIQYF. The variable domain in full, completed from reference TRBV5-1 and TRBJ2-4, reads KAGVTQTPRYLIKTRGQQVTLSCSPISGHRSVSWYQQTPGQGLQFLFEYFSETQRNKGNFPGRFSGRQFSNSRSEMNVSTLELGDSALYLCASSADPSGQNIQYFGAGTRLSVL.